The rows below give T cell receptor beta chains drawn from one sample of a study of blood T cell repertoires in COVID-19. Using immunoSEQ multiplex PCR, the repertoire was profiled, and TCRdb retains in-frame clones only, with some absent. Seen here are 200,000 to 250,000 clones, 70% to 90% observed once, and the top ten hold about 10%. Sequencing was carried out using PBMCs or T cells enriched from blood (not recorded which). Receptors originate from a man in his thirties or forties who had recovered from COVID-19. The CDR3 runs from the conserved cysteine through the conserved F or W. The D gene is left open where the match is weak. Only part of the rows carry a size: once, few, many, or a class if the clone is expanded.

cdr3_aa: CASSRGSGTGKGENIQYF; cdr3_nt: TGCGCCAGCAGCCGGGGGTCCGGGACAGGGAAGGGAGAAAACATTCAGTACTTC; v_call: TRBV5-1; clone_size: -; d_call: TRBD1; j_call: TRBJ2-4
cdr3_aa: CASTQGTHEQYF; cdr3_nt: TGCGCCAGCACACAGGGTACACACGAGCAGTACTTC; v_call: TRBV10-2; clone_size: -; d_call: -; j_call: TRBJ2-7
cdr3_aa: CASSQNSPGLSGNTIYF; cdr3_nt: TGTGCCAGCAGCCAAAACTCTCCGGGACTCTCCGGAAACACCATATATTTT; v_call: TRBV3-1/TRBV3-2; clone_size: -; d_call: -; j_call: TRBJ1-3
cdr3_aa: CASSQDNGEQYF; cdr3_nt: TGTGCCAGCAGCCAAGATAACGGCGAGCAGTACTTC; v_call: TRBV4-2; clone_size: few; d_call: -; j_call: TRBJ2-7
cdr3_aa: CASSFLETPVYEQYF; cdr3_nt: TGTGCCAGCAGTTTTTTAGAGACACCAGTATACGAGCAGTACTTC; v_call: TRBV27; clone_size: -; d_call: -; j_call: TRBJ2-7
cdr3_aa: CASSLGIWGDSYNEQFF; cdr3_nt: TGCGCCAGCAGCTTGGGTATTTGGGGGGACTCCTACAATGAGCAGTTCTTC; v_call: TRBV5-1; clone_size: -; d_call: -; j_call: TRBJ2-1
cdr3_aa: CASRGGAHGYTF; cdr3_nt: TGTGCCAGCAGGGGGGGAGCCCATGGCTACACCTTC; v_call: TRBV27; clone_size: -; d_call: -; j_call: TRBJ1-2
cdr3_aa: CASSEVGAGPVGELFF; cdr3_nt: TGTGCCAGCAGCGAGGTAGGAGCGGGACCCGTGGGGGAGCTGTTTTTT; v_call: TRBV25-1; clone_size: -; d_call: TRBD2; j_call: TRBJ2-2
cdr3_aa: CAISENEGARFYGYTF; cdr3_nt: TGTGCCATCAGTGAGAACGAAGGGGCGCGGTTCTATGGCTACACCTTC; v_call: TRBV10-3; clone_size: -; d_call: -; j_call: TRBJ1-2
cdr3_aa: CAGSAKTSGSITGELFF; cdr3_nt: TGTGCCGGCAGCGCTAAGACTAGCGGGAGCATCACCGGGGAGCTGTTTTTT; v_call: TRBV21-1; clone_size: -; d_call: -; j_call: TRBJ2-2
cdr3_aa: CASSVAGGSHGDTQYF; cdr3_nt: TGTGCCAGCAGCGTAGCGGGGGGGAGTCATGGGGATACGCAGTATTTT; v_call: TRBV9; clone_size: -; d_call: TRBD2; j_call: TRBJ2-3
cdr3_aa: CASSASGLNTGELFF; cdr3_nt: TGTGCCAGCAGTGCTAGCGGGTTAAACACCGGGGAGCTGTTTTTT; v_call: TRBV2; clone_size: -; d_call: TRBD2; j_call: TRBJ2-2
cdr3_aa: CASSYGPLSSGNTIYF; cdr3_nt: TGTGCCAGCAGTTACGGGCCCCTAAGCTCTGGAAACACCATATATTTT; v_call: TRBV6-5; clone_size: -; d_call: -; j_call: TRBJ1-3
cdr3_aa: CASSFRGNHYEQYF; cdr3_nt: TGTGCCAGCAGTTTTCGGGGTAATCACTACGAGCAGTACTTC; v_call: TRBV27; clone_size: -; d_call: -; j_call: TRBJ2-7
cdr3_aa: CASSLEGYEQYF; cdr3_nt: TGTGCCAGCAGCTTAGAGGGGTACGAGCAGTACTTC; v_call: TRBV13; clone_size: -; d_call: -; j_call: TRBJ2-7
cdr3_aa: CASTAGEMNTEAFF; cdr3_nt: TGTGCCAGCACCGCCGGAGAGATGAACACTGAAGCTTTCTTT; v_call: TRBV3-1/TRBV3-2; clone_size: -; d_call: -; j_call: TRBJ1-1
cdr3_aa: CASSLRAGGPGNTQYF; cdr3_nt: TGTGCCAGCAGCTTAAGGGCGGGAGGGCCAGGAAATACGCAGTATTTT; v_call: TRBV7-2; clone_size: -; d_call: TRBD2; j_call: TRBJ2-3
cdr3_aa: CASSGRLTIPLHF; cdr3_nt: TGTGCCAGTTCAGGCCGGCTGACGATACCCCTCCACTTT; v_call: TRBV2; clone_size: -; d_call: -; j_call: TRBJ1-6
cdr3_aa: CASRRGGADYEQYF; cdr3_nt: TGTGCCAGCAGGCGGGGGGGGGCCGACTACGAGCAGTACTTC; v_call: TRBV11-2; clone_size: -; d_call: TRBD2; j_call: TRBJ2-7
cdr3_aa: CASRTSGGADTQYF; cdr3_nt: TGTGCCAGCCGTACTAGCGGGGGGGCTGATACGCAGTATTTT; v_call: TRBV19; clone_size: -; d_call: TRBD2; j_call: TRBJ2-3
cdr3_aa: CASSFGLAGDKQFF; cdr3_nt: TGTGCCAGCAGCTTCGGGCTAGCGGGAGATAAGCAGTTCTTC; v_call: TRBV5-6; clone_size: -; d_call: TRBD2; j_call: TRBJ2-1
cdr3_aa: CASSLSGQGKTQYF; cdr3_nt: TGTGCCAGCTCACTCTCCGGACAGGGAAAGACCCAGTACTTC; v_call: TRBV18; clone_size: -; d_call: TRBD1; j_call: TRBJ2-5
cdr3_aa: CAWSVRRGLDSPLHF; cdr3_nt: TGTGCCTGGAGTGTACGTAGGGGCTTGGATTCACCCCTCCACTTT; v_call: TRBV30; clone_size: -; d_call: -; j_call: TRBJ1-6
cdr3_aa: CASSLVLQNYEQYF; cdr3_nt: TGTGCCAGCAGCTTAGTTTTACAGAACTACGAGCAGTACTTC; v_call: TRBV11-2; clone_size: -; d_call: -; j_call: TRBJ2-7
cdr3_aa: CAISETAKNTEAFF; cdr3_nt: TGTGCCATCAGTGAAACAGCTAAGAACACTGAAGCTTTCTTT; v_call: TRBV10-3; clone_size: -; d_call: -; j_call: TRBJ1-1
cdr3_aa: CANSAGVTNTGELFF; cdr3_nt: TGTGCAAATAGTGCCGGAGTAACGAACACCGGGGAGCTGTTTTTT; v_call: TRBV10-3; clone_size: -; d_call: -; j_call: TRBJ2-2
cdr3_aa: CASSFETYEQYF; cdr3_nt: TGTGCCAGCAGCTTTGAGACCTACGAGCAGTACTTC; v_call: TRBV7-8; clone_size: -; d_call: -; j_call: TRBJ2-7
cdr3_aa: CATSRLQTSGGTGELFF; cdr3_nt: TGTGCCACCAGCAGACTTCAAACTAGCGGGGGGACCGGGGAGCTGTTTTTT; v_call: TRBV15; clone_size: -; d_call: TRBD2; j_call: TRBJ2-2
cdr3_aa: CATSNPGPNYGYTF; cdr3_nt: TGTGCCACCAGCAATCCAGGGCCAAACTATGGCTACACCTTC; v_call: TRBV15; clone_size: few; d_call: -; j_call: TRBJ1-2
cdr3_aa: CAWPRGGDGYTF; cdr3_nt: TGTGCCTGGCCCCGGGGAGGGGATGGCTACACCTTC; v_call: TRBV30; clone_size: -; d_call: -; j_call: TRBJ1-2
cdr3_aa: CASSYGSRAGTEAFF; cdr3_nt: TGTGCCAGCAGTTACGGTAGTAGGGCGGGCACTGAAGCTTTCTTT; v_call: TRBV6-6; clone_size: -; d_call: -; j_call: TRBJ1-1
cdr3_aa: CASSLMQGNSPLHF; cdr3_nt: TGTGCCAGCAGCTTAATGCAGGGGAATTCACCCCTCCACTTT; v_call: TRBV7-2; clone_size: -; d_call: -; j_call: TRBJ1-6
cdr3_aa: CASSFTGGGGYTF; cdr3_nt: TGTGCCAGCAGCTTTACAGGGGGTGGCGGCTACACCTTC; v_call: TRBV13; clone_size: once; d_call: TRBD1; j_call: TRBJ1-2
cdr3_aa: CAISGLAANNEQYF; cdr3_nt: TGTGCCATCAGTGGACTAGCGGCCAACAACGAGCAGTACTTC; v_call: TRBV10-3; clone_size: -; d_call: TRBD2; j_call: TRBJ2-7
cdr3_aa: CASSLSRGYNEKLFF; cdr3_nt: TGCGCCAGCAGCTTGTCCAGGGGCTATAATGAAAAACTGTTTTTT; v_call: TRBV5-1; clone_size: once; d_call: -; j_call: TRBJ1-4
cdr3_aa: CASSPPGQSSYEQYF; cdr3_nt: TGTGCCAGCTCACCACCGGGACAGAGCTCCTACGAGCAGTACTTC; v_call: TRBV18; clone_size: -; d_call: TRBD1; j_call: TRBJ2-7
cdr3_aa: CASTPGRQTQYF; cdr3_nt: TGTGCCAGCACCCCAGGGCGGCAGACCCAGTACTTC; v_call: TRBV27; clone_size: -; d_call: -; j_call: TRBJ2-5
cdr3_aa: CASSFPGTGGSEQYF; cdr3_nt: TGTGCCAGCAGTTTTCCCGGGACAGGGGGGAGCGAGCAGTACTTC; v_call: TRBV2; clone_size: -; d_call: TRBD1; j_call: TRBJ2-7
cdr3_aa: CSAKTGNTGELFF; cdr3_nt: TGCAGCGCGAAGACAGGGAACACCGGGGAGCTGTTTTTT; v_call: TRBV29-1; clone_size: -; d_call: -; j_call: TRBJ2-2
cdr3_aa: CASSLAPGGVGYTF; cdr3_nt: TGTGCCAGCAGCTTGGCCCCGGGGGGTGTAGGCTACACCTTC; v_call: TRBV5-5; clone_size: -; d_call: -; j_call: TRBJ1-2
cdr3_aa: CASSLAGQGNSPLHF; cdr3_nt: TGTGCCAGCAGCTTAGCGGGACAGGGGAATTCACCCCTCCACTTT; v_call: TRBV7-2; clone_size: -; d_call: TRBD1; j_call: TRBJ1-6
cdr3_aa: CASFDRGNSPLHF; cdr3_nt: TGTGCCAGTTTCGACAGGGGAAATTCACCCCTCCACTTT; v_call: TRBV28; clone_size: -; d_call: TRBD1; j_call: TRBJ1-6
cdr3_aa: CASSLAGRGTHSPLHF; cdr3_nt: TGTGCCAGCAGCTTAGCGGGCAGGGGGACGCATTCACCCCTCCACTTT; v_call: TRBV7-6; clone_size: -; d_call: TRBD1; j_call: TRBJ1-6
cdr3_aa: CASSLGEGGGLNEKLFF; cdr3_nt: TGTGCCAGCAGCTTGGGAGAAGGAGGGGGCCTTAATGAAAAACTGTTTTTT; v_call: TRBV5-8; clone_size: -; d_call: TRBD1; j_call: TRBJ1-4
cdr3_aa: CASSQEQAYNSPLHF; cdr3_nt: TGCGCCAGCAGCCAGGAACAGGCCTATAATTCACCCCTCCACTTT; v_call: TRBV4-1; clone_size: -; d_call: -; j_call: TRBJ1-6
cdr3_aa: CASSFRGTAASYEQYF; cdr3_nt: TGCGCCAGCAGCTTCCGCGGGACAGCTGCCTCCTACGAGCAGTACTTC; v_call: TRBV5-1; clone_size: -; d_call: -; j_call: TRBJ2-7
cdr3_aa: CASSLADEQFF; cdr3_nt: TGTGCCAGCAGCTTAGCGGATGAGCAGTTCTTC; v_call: TRBV11-2; clone_size: -; d_call: -; j_call: TRBJ2-1
cdr3_aa: CASSLRRSGVVSNQPQHF; cdr3_nt: TGTGCCAGCAGCTTAAGGCGGTCAGGGGTGGTTAGCAATCAGCCCCAGCATTTT; v_call: TRBV7-9; clone_size: -; d_call: -; j_call: TRBJ1-5
cdr3_aa: CASSYSARGGNQPQHF; cdr3_nt: TGTGCCAGCAGTTACTCCGCCAGGGGCGGCAATCAGCCCCAGCATTTT; v_call: TRBV6-6; clone_size: -; d_call: -; j_call: TRBJ1-5
cdr3_aa: CASKVRNTGILQRDEQFF; cdr3_nt: TGTGCCAGCAAAGTGCGAAACACAGGGATCCTCCAACGGGATGAGCAGTTCTTC; v_call: TRBV21-1; clone_size: -; d_call: -; j_call: TRBJ2-1
cdr3_aa: CASSEGGTMYGYTF; cdr3_nt: TGTGCCAGCAGCGAAGGTGGGACAATGTATGGCTACACCTTC; v_call: TRBV6-1; clone_size: -; d_call: -; j_call: TRBJ1-2
cdr3_aa: CATLGGQYTGELFF; cdr3_nt: TGTGCCACCTTGGGGGGACAGTACACCGGGGAGCTGTTTTTT; v_call: TRBV19; clone_size: -; d_call: -; j_call: TRBJ2-2
cdr3_aa: CASSLRGRGLAGMADEQFF; cdr3_nt: TGTGCCAGTAGTCTCAGGGGCCGGGGACTAGCGGGGATGGCGGATGAGCAGTTCTTC; v_call: TRBV19; clone_size: -; d_call: TRBD2; j_call: TRBJ2-1